The rows below give T cell receptor beta chains drawn from one sample of a study of cytomegalovirus exposure and HLA in healthy donors. The data were produced by immunoSEQ multiplex PCR, yet TCRdb's version contains in-frame clones alone and is incomplete. Found here are fewer than 200,000 clones, about 90% of them singletons; the top ten hold roughly 3%. The sequenced sample was PBMCs. Receptors were obtained from a young woman in good health and CMV-seropositive. Each CDR3 is given with its conserved first and last residue. The D gene is left open where the match is weak. Clone size is stated in some rows and not others, as once, few, many or a class when expanded.

>-|TRBV15|TRBJ2-7|once
CATSRVPLYEQYF
TGTGCCACCAGCAGAGTCCCGTTATACGAGCAGTACTTC
>TRBD1|TRBV19|TRBJ1-1|-
CASSIRQGWTEAFF
TGTGCCAGTAGTATCCGACAGGGTTGGACTGAAGCTTTCTTT
>TRBD1|TRBV2|TRBJ2-7|many
CARWGTGGDEQYF
TGTGCCAGATGGGGGACAGGGGGCGACGAGCAGTACTTC
>TRBD1|TRBV13|TRBJ1-2|-
CASSPELGQGYGYTF
TGTGCCAGCAGCCCCGAGCTGGGACAGGGGTATGGCTACACCTTC
>-|TRBV19|TRBJ2-7|-
CASSGGQRPSYEQYF
TGTGCCAGTAGCGGAGGCCAGCGGCCCTCCTACGAGCAGTACTTC
>TRBD2|TRBV5-1|TRBJ2-1|-
CASRRGLAGVSSYNEQFF
TGCGCCAGCAGGCGGGGACTAGCGGGGGTGAGCTCCTACAATGAGCAGTTCTTC
>TRBD1|TRBV5-4|TRBJ1-2|-
CASSSRRGQGNYGYTF
TGTGCCAGCAGCTCGAGGAGGGGACAGGGTAACTATGGCTACACCTTC
>-|TRBV7-2|TRBJ1-3|once
CASSSLGTIYF
TGTGCCAGCAGCTCCCTAGGCACCATATATTTT
>TRBD2|TRBV7-2|TRBJ2-7|-
CASSPPRLAGRYEQYF
TGTGCCAGCAGCCCGCCCCGACTAGCGGGAAGGTACGAGCAGTACTTC
>-|TRBV27|TRBJ2-7|-
CASSDRQGGYEQYF
TGTGCCAGCAGCGATAGACAGGGAGGATACGAGCAGTACTTC
>-|TRBV27|TRBJ2-7|-
CASSLPQGGYEQYF
TGTGCCAGCAGTTTACCCCAGGGGGGTTACGAGCAGTACTTC
>TRBD2|TRBV30|TRBJ2-3|once
CAWSIGLAGDTDTQYF
TGTGCCTGGAGTATCGGACTAGCGGGGGACACAGATACGCAGTATTTT
>TRBD1|TRBV11-2|TRBJ1-1|-
CASSHLGQGITVGTEAFF
TGTGCCAGCAGCCACCTGGGACAGGGGATAACAGTCGGAACTGAAGCTTTCTTT
>TRBD1|TRBV19|TRBJ2-7|-
CASSIAGDRGHEQYF
TGTGCCAGTAGTATAGCAGGCGACAGGGGCCACGAGCAGTACTTC
>-|TRBV6-5|TRBJ1-2|-
CASSGAPVYGYTF
TGTGCCAGCTCAGGGGCCCCCGTTTATGGCTACACCTTC
>TRBD1|TRBV6-4|TRBJ2-2|-
CASSEDRDTGELFF
TGTGCCAGCAGTGAAGACAGGGATACCGGGGAGCTGTTTTTT
>-|TRBV7-6|TRBJ2-7|-
CASSLSGGPFPHEQYF
TGTGCCAGCAGCTTATCCGGAGGGCCATTTCCCCACGAGCAGTACTTC
>-|TRBV5-6|TRBJ2-7|once
CASSLAQVVSYEQYF
TGTGCCAGCAGCTTGGCGCAGGTGGTCTCCTACGAGCAGTACTTC
>-|TRBV29-1|TRBJ1-4|-
CSADSGGEKLFF
TGCAGCGCTGACTCTGGGGGGGAAAAACTGTTTTTT
>TRBD1|TRBV6-1|TRBJ1-5|few
CASSLGPGGKPQHF
TGTGCCAGCAGCTTAGGCCCAGGGGGCAAGCCCCAGCATTTT
>TRBD2|TRBV19|TRBJ2-1|-
CASRASGVDEQFF
TGTGCCAGTAGAGCGAGCGGGGTCGATGAGCAGTTCTTC
>-|TRBV4-1|TRBJ2-3|-
CASSQDSLRTDTQYF
TGCGCCAGCAGCCAAGATTCCCTCCGCACAGATACGCAGTATTTT
>TRBD2|TRBV6-6|TRBJ2-3|-
CASSLAGTTDTQYF
TGTGCCAGCAGTTTAGCGGGAACCACAGATACGCAGTATTTT
>-|TRBV7-9|TRBJ2-3|few
CASKGWNRDTDTQYF
TGTGCCAGCAAGGGATGGAACAGGGATACAGATACGCAGTATTTT
>-|TRBV20-1|TRBJ2-1|few
CSALALEQFF
TGCAGTGCACTAGCACTTGAGCAGTTCTTC
>TRBD1|TRBV29-1|TRBJ2-7|-
CSVVSWTGGYEQYF
TGCAGCGTTGTGAGTTGGACAGGGGGCTACGAGCAGTACTTC
>TRBD2|TRBV7-6|TRBJ2-7|once
CASSIGSQVAGLSYEQYF
TGTGCCAGCAGCATAGGGAGCCAGGTAGCGGGGCTTTCCTACGAGCAGTACTTC
>TRBD1|TRBV28|TRBJ1-4|once
CASSPMDRVTEKLFF
TGTGCCAGCAGTCCCATGGACAGGGTCACAGAAAAACTGTTTTTT
>-|TRBV5-8|TRBJ2-7|-
CASGIAYEQYF
TGTGCCAGCGGTATAGCCTACGAGCAGTACTTC
>-|TRBV6-1|TRBJ2-2|once
CASRPTNTGELFF
TGTGCCAGCAGACCTACGAACACCGGGGAGCTGTTTTTT
>TRBD2|TRBV4-3|TRBJ2-3|-
CASSQDQASGSTDTQYF
TGCGCCAGCAGCCAAGATCAGGCTAGCGGAAGCACAGATACGCAGTATTTT
>-|TRBV13|TRBJ2-5|-
CASSFRLVSETQYF
TGTGCCAGCAGCTTCCGACTAGTCTCGGAGACCCAGTACTTC
>-|TRBV7-9|TRBJ1-5|-
CASTRERDQPQHF
TGTGCCAGCACCCGGGAGAGAGATCAGCCCCAGCATTTT